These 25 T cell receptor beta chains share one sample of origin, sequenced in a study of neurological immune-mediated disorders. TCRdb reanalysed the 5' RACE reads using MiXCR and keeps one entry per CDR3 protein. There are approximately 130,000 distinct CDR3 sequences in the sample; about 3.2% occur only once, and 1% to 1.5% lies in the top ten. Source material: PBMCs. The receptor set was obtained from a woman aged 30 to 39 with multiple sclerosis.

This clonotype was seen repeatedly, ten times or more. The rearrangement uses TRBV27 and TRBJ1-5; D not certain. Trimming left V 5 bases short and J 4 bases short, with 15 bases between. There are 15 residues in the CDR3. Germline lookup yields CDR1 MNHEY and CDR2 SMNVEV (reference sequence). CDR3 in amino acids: CASSPNLNLNQPQHF. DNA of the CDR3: TGTGCCAGCAGTCCCAACCTAAATTTGAATCAGCCCCAGCATTTT.

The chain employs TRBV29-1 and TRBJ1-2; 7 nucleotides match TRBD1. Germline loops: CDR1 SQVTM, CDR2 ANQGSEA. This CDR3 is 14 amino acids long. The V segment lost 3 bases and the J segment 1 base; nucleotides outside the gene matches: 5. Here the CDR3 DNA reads TGCAGCGTTGATCACAGGGGAGGTAACTATGGCTACACCTTC. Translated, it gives CSVDHRGGNYGYTF. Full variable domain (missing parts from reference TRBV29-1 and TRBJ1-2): SAVISQKPSRDICQRGTSLTIQCQVDSQVTMMFWYRQQPGQSLTLIATANQGSEATYESGFVIDKFPISRPNLTFSTLTVSNMSPEDSSIYLCSVDHRGGNYGYTFGSGTRLTVV.

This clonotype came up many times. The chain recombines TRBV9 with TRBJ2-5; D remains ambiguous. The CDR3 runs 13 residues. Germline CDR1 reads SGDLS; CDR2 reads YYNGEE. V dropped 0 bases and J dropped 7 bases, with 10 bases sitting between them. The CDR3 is CASSVGALGTQYF. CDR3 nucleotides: TGTGCCAGCAGCGTAGGCGCCTTAGGGACCCAGTACTTC.

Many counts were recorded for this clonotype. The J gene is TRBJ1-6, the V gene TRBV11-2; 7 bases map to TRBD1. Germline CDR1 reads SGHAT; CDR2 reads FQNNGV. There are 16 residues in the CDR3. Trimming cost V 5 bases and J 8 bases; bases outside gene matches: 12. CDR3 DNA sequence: TGTGCCAGCAGCATCGAGGGGGCTGTGACTTATTCACCCCTCCACTTT. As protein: CASSIEGAVTYSPLHF.

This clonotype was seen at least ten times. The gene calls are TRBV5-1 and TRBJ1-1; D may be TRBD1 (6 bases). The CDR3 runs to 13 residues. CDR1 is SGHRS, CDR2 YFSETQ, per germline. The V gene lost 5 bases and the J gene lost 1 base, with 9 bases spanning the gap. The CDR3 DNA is TGCGCCAGCAGTACAGGGAAGAACACTGAAGCTTTCTTT. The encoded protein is CASSTGKNTEAFF.

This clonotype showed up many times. DNA for the CDR3: TGTGCCAGCAGCCAAAGAGACAGGGGCTACGACGAGCAGTACTTC. As protein: CASSQRDRGYDEQYF. The chain joins TRBV3-1 to TRBJ2-7, with TRBD1 matching over 8 bases. Germline values: CDR1 LGHDT, CDR2 YNNKEL (reference sequence). The ends lost 2 bases at V and 5 bases at J; junction bases unmatched: 8. The CDR3 covers 15 residues.

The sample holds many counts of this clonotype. The CDR3 here is CASSLGLGVSGKNTEAFF. The CDR3 nucleotides are TGTGCCAGCAGCTTGGGCCTGGGAGTATCCGGGAAGAACACTGAAGCTTTCTTT. V gene TRBV5-5 combines with J gene TRBJ1-1; D not resolved. Germline-derived CDR1 and CDR2 are SGHKS and YYEKEE (reference sequence). The CDR3 spans 18 residues. The ends were cut back, 0 bases at V and 1 base at J, with 19 bases in the middle.

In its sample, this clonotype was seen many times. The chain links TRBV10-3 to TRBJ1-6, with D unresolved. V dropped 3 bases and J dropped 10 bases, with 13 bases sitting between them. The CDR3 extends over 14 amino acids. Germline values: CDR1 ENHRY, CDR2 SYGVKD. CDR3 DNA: TGTGCCATCAGTGACACATCACGGGGATCACCCCTCCACTTT. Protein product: CAISDTSRGSPLHF.

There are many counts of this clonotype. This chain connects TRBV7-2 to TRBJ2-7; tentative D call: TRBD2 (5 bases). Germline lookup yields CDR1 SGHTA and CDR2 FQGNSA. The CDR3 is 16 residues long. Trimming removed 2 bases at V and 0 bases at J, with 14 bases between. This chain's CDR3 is CASSLPVAQSSYEQYF. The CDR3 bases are TGTGCCAGCAGCTTACCGGTAGCGCAAAGCTCCTACGAGCAGTACTTC.

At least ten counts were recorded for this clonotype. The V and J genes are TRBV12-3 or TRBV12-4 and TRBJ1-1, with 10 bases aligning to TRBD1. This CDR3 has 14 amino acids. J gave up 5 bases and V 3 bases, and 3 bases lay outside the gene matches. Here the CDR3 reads CASSLGQGKTEAFF. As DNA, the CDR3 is TGTGCCAGCAGTTTGGGACAGGGGAAAACTGAAGCTTTCTTT.

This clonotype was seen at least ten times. The CDR3 loop is CASSQARASSYNSPLHF. DNA of the CDR3: TGCGCCAGCAGCCAAGCGAGGGCAAGCTCCTATAATTCACCCCTCCACTTT. This chain connects TRBV4-3 to TRBJ1-6; D uncertain. This CDR3 spans 17 amino acids. Germline V gene sequence: CDR1 LGHNA, CDR2 YSLEER. Trimming cost V 1 base and J 0 bases, with 10 bases left between them.

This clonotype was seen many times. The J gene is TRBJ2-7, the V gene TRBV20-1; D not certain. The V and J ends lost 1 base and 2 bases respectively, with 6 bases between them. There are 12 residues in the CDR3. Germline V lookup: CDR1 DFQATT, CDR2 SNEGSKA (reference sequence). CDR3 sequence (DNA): TGCAGTGCTAGAGGTCCGACCTACGAGCAGTACTTC. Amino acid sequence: CSARGPTYEQYF.

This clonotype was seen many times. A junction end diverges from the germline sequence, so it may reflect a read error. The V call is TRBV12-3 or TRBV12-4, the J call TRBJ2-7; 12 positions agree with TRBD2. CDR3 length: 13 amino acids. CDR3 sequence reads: CARSPSLAGGPHF. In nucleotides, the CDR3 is TGTGCCAGGAGCCCATCCCTAGCGGGAGGGCCTCACTTC.

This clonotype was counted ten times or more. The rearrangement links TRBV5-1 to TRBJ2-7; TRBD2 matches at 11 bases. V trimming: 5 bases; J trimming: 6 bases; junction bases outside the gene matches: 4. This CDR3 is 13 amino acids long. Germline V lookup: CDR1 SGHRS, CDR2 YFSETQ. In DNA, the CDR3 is TGCGCCAGCAGTATGGGACTAGCGGCCGAGCAGTACTTC. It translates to CASSMGLAAEQYF.

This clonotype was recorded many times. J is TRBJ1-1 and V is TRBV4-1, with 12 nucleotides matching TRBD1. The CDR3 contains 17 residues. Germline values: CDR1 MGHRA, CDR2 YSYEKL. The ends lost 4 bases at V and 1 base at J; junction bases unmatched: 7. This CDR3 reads CASSLRDRGLPNTEAFF. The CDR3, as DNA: TGCGCCAGCAGCCTCCGGGACAGGGGGCTGCCGAACACTGAAGCTTTCTTT.

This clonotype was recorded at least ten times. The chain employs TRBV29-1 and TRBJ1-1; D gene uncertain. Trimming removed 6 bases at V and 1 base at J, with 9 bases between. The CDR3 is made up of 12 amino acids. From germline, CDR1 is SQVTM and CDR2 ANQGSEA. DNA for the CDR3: TGCAGCGTGGACGGAGAGAACACTGAAGCTTTCTTT. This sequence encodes CSVDGENTEAFF.

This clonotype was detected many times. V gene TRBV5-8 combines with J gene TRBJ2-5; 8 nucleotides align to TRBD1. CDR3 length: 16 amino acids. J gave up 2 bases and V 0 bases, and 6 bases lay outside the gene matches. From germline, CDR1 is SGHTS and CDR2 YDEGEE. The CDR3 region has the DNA TGTGCCAGCAGCTTGGAGGGGACAGGAGGACAAGAGACCCAGTACTTC. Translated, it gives CASSLEGTGGQETQYF.

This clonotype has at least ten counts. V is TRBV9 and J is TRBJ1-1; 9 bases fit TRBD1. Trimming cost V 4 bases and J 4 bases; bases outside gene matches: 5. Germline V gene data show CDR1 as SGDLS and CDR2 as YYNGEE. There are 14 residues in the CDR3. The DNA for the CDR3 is TGTGCCAGCAGCCCCCTGACAGGGGGCACTGAAGCTTTCTTT. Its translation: CASSPLTGGTEAFF.

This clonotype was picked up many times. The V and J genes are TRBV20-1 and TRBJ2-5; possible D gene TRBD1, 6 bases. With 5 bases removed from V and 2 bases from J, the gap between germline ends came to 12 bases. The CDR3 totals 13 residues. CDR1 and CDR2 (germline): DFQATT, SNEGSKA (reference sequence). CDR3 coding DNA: TGCAGTGCTCCCGGGACACGTCAAGAGACCCAGTACTTC. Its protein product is CSAPGTRQETQYF.

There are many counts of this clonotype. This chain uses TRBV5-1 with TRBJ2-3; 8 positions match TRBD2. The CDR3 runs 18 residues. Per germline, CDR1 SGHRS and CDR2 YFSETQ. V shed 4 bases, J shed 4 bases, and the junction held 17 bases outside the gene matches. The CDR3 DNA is TGCGCCAGCAGCCCGTGGCCACTTAGCGGGATGGATCCAGATACGCAGTATTTT. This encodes CASSPWPLSGMDPDTQYF. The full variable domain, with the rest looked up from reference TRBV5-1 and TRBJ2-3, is KAGVTQTPRYLIKTRGQQVTLSCSPISGHRSVSWYQQTPGQGLQFLFEYFSETQRNKGNFPGRFSGRQFSNSRSEMNVSTLELGDSALYLCASSPWPLSGMDPDTQYFGPGTRLTVL.

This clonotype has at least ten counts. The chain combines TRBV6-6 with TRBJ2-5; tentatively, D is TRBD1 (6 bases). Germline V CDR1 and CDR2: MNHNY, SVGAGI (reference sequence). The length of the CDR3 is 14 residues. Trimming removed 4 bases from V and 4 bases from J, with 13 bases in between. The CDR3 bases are TGTGCCAGCAGTTCGCAGGGGATCAGAGAGACCCAGTACTTC. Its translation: CASSSQGIRETQYF.

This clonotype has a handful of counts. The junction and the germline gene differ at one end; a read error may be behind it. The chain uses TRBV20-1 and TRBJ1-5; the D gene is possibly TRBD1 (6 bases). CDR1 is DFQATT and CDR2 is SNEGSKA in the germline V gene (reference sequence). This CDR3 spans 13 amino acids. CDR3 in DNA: TGCAGTGCTGGCAGGGGAAGCAATAAGACCCAGAATTTT. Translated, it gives CSAGRGSNKTQNF.

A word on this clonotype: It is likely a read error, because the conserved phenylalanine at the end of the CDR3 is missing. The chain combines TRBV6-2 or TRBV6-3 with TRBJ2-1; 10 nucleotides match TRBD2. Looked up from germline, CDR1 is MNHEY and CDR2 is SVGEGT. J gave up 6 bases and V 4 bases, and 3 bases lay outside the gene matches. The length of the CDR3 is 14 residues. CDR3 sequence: CASSLGLALNEQFC. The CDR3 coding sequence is TGTGCCAGCAGTTTGGGACTAGCGCTCAATGAGCAGTTCTGC.

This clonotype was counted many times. CDR3 coding DNA: TGCAGTGCAAGGACAGGGCTGGAAAAACTGTTTTTT. It codes for CSARTGLEKLFF. The chain couples TRBV20-1 to TRBJ1-4, with 8 bases identical to TRBD1. The length of the CDR3 is 12 residues. J gave up 8 bases and V 6 bases, and 5 bases lay outside the gene matches. Germline V gives CDR1 DFQATT, CDR2 SNEGSKA (reference sequence).

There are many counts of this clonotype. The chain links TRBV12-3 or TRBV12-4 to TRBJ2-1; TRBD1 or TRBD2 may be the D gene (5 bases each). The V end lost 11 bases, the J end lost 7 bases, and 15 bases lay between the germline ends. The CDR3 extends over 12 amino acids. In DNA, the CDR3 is TGTGCCGTCCGGGACCCCCCGAATGAGCAGTTCTTC. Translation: CAVRDPPNEQFF.